This passage covers 21 T cell receptor beta chains from one sample sequenced in a study of shared clonotypes between healthy human individuals. Method: immunoSEQ multiplex PCR; TCRdb's copy keeps in-frame clones and lacks some. The sample consists of about 520,000 clones, 90% to 97% of them appearing once. Sequenced material: naive CD4+ T cells sorted from blood. Described subset: CD45RA+ positively selected. The receptors were gathered from a woman in her twenties or thirties in good health.

The chain couples TRBV10-2 to TRBJ2-1, with TRBD2 matching 10 bases. V lost 7 bases to trimming and J lost 10 bases; unmatched junction nucleotides: 16. Germline loops: CDR1 WSHSY, CDR2 SAAADI. The CDR3 is made up of 16 amino acids. CDR3 region: CASKGGWLAGANEQFF. The CDR3 region has the DNA TGCGCCAGCAAGGGGGGGTGGCTAGCGGGAGCAAACGAGCAGTTCTTC.

The rearrangement uses TRBV6-6 and TRBJ2-2; 10 bases line up with TRBD2. The CDR3 extends over 15 amino acids. Germline lookup yields CDR1 MNHNY and CDR2 SVGAGI (reference sequence). Trimming at V came to 6 bases and at J to 6 bases, leaving 7 bases not matched to a gene. In nucleotides, the CDR3 is TGTGCCAGCAGATTCCAACTAGCGGGGTCCGGGGAGCTGTTTTTT. It encodes CASRFQLAGSGELFF.

The rearrangement joins TRBV18 to TRBJ1-1; no reliable D call. The V end lost 3 bases, the J end lost 1 base, and 9 bases lay between the germline ends. Germline lookup yields CDR1 KGHSH and CDR2 LQKENI. The CDR3 has 14 residues. For the CDR3, the DNA is TGTGCCAGCTCACCCGCCTCGGGGAACACTGAAGCTTTCTTT. Translating gives CASSPASGNTEAFF. The variable domain in full, completed from reference TRBV18 and TRBJ1-1, reads NAGVMQNPRHLVRRRGQEARLRCSPMKGHSHVYWYRQLPEEGLKFMVYLQKENIIDESGMPKERFSAEFPKEGPSILRIQQVVRGDSAAYFCASSPASGNTEAFFGQGTRLTVV.

The chain recombines TRBV28 with TRBJ1-3, with 7 bases lining up with TRBD1. This CDR3 is 16 amino acids long. The ends lost 1 base at V and 6 bases at J; junction bases unmatched: 9. Germline V gene lookup returns CDR1 MDHEN and CDR2 SYDVKM. CDR3 coding DNA: TGTGCCAGCAGTTTATACCTCGGGACAGAGGTAAACACCATATATTTT. Residues: CASSLYLGTEVNTIYF.

The CDR3 region is CASSARVLSGNTIYF. CDR3 sequence (DNA): TGTGCCAGCAGTGCCCGAGTTCTCTCTGGAAACACCATATATTTT. The genes are TRBV6-1 and TRBJ1-3; no clear D. The germline V gene has CDR1 MNHNS and CDR2 SASEGT. V was shortened by 4 bases and J by 0 bases, with 10 bases between the two germline ends. The CDR3 runs 15 residues.

The J gene is TRBJ2-3, the V gene TRBV7-9; D is possibly TRBD2 (6 bases). The CDR3 totals 13 residues. Per germline, CDR1 SEHNR and CDR2 FQNEAQ (reference sequence). V was pared by 11 bases and J by 1 base, with 13 bases between. In nucleotides, the CDR3 is TGTGCCGGAGGGGTCTCAGGCACAGATACGCAGTATTTT. It specifies CAGGVSGTDTQYF.

This clone was seen once. This chain uses TRBV6-5 with TRBJ2-1, with 11 bases identical to TRBD1. Germline V CDR1 and CDR2: MNHEY, SVGAGI. J gave up 7 bases and V 6 bases, and 5 bases lay outside the gene matches. CDR3 length: 14 amino acids. Here the CDR3 DNA reads TGTGCCAGCAGGGGGGACAGGGGGTATAATGAGCAGTTCTTC. Encoded protein: CASRGDRGYNEQFF.

The chain combines TRBV5-6 with TRBJ2-5; 11 bases match TRBD1. V trimming: 4 bases; J trimming: 5 bases; junction bases outside the gene matches: 7. The germline V gene has CDR1 SGHDT and CDR2 YYEEEE. This CDR3 contains 15 residues. The DNA for the CDR3 is TGTGCCAGCAGCACAGGACAGGGGGCACGGGAGACCCAGTACTTC. Translated: CASSTGQGARETQYF.

This chain connects TRBV7-6 to TRBJ2-5; unclear D gene. Trimming shortened V by 1 base and J by 1 base, and 10 bases separated the two germline ends. The CDR3 spans 15 residues. CDR1 SGHVS and CDR2 FNYEAQ come from the germline V gene. CDR3 DNA: TGTGCCAGCAGCTTAGGCGGTTCTCTCCAAGAGACCCAGTACTTC. Protein product: CASSLGGSLQETQYF.

The chain carries TRBV7-6 and TRBJ2-5, with D unresolved. The CDR3 sequence is 14 residues long. V lost 1 base and J lost 5, with 11 bases in between. CDR1 and CDR2 (germline): SGHVS, FNYEAQ. The CDR3 loop reads CASSLGSVVETQYF. The CDR3 DNA is TGTGCCAGCAGCTTAGGCAGCGTGGTTGAGACCCAGTACTTC.

The chain has TRBV19 and TRBJ1-2; 10 positions agree with TRBD1. Per the germline V gene, CDR1 is LNHDA and CDR2 is SQIVND (reference sequence). V was pared by 5 bases and J by 4 bases, with 7 bases of the junction left unmatched. The CDR3 covers 15 residues. In DNA form, the CDR3 reads TGTGCCAGTAGTCTTCCCGGGACAGGGGCCTATGGCTACACCTTC. It codes for CASSLPGTGAYGYTF.

The chain employs TRBV6-4 and TRBJ1-2, with D perhaps matching TRBD1 (6 bases). CDR3 length: 16 residues. The V gene lost 6 bases and the J gene lost 5 bases, with 22 bases spanning the gap. Germline CDR1 is MRHNA and CDR2 is SNTAGT. The CDR3 bases are TGTGCCAGCAGGGGAAAAAGTCGGGACAAGCCGTATGGCTACACCTTC. As protein: CASRGKSRDKPYGYTF.

The rearrangement uses TRBV2 and TRBJ1-5, with D possibly TRBD1 on 5 matching bases. V lost 4 bases and J lost 4, with 14 bases in between. The CDR3 is 15 amino acids. In germline, CDR1 is SNHLY, CDR2 FYNNEI. CDR3 in DNA: TGTGCCAGCAGTGTAGGGGCGGTGGGTAATCAGCCCCAGCATTTT. It is translated as CASSVGAVGNQPQHF.

The chain joins TRBV6-5 to TRBJ2-7; TRBD1 matches at 7 bases. The V and J ends lost 5 bases and 2 bases, in that order; junction bases with no gene match: 3. Germline values: CDR1 MNHEY, CDR2 SVGAGI. The CDR3 extends over 13 amino acids. DNA for the CDR3: TGTGCCAGCAGTAGGGACAGCCCCTACGAGCAGTACTTC. Translation gives CASSRDSPYEQYF.

This clone was detected only a few times. The chain combines TRBV19 with TRBJ2-7, with D possibly TRBD2 on 5 matching bases. V lost 6 bases and J lost 7, with 16 bases in between. Germline V CDR1 and CDR2: LNHDA, SQIVND (reference sequence). This CDR3 is 13 amino acids long. CDR3 loop: CASSWQEVGEQYF. In DNA, the CDR3 is TGTGCCAGTAGCTGGCAGGAGGTTGGGGAGCAGTACTTC.

CDR3 loop: CASSVRTGRGQETQYF. In DNA, the CDR3 is TGTGCCAGCAGTGTCAGAACAGGGCGAGGACAAGAGACCCAGTACTTC. The chain employs TRBV25-1 and TRBJ2-5; the D gene is possibly TRBD1 (6 bases). The V and J ends lost 4 bases and 2 bases respectively, with 17 bases between them. Germline CDR1 and CDR2: MGHDK and SYGVNS. CDR3 length equals 16 residues.

The CDR3 sequence is CASELKDTRLPGYTF. CDR3 DNA sequence: TGTGCCAGCGAGCTTAAAGACACGCGCCTCCCCGGCTACACCTTC. This chain joins TRBV7-9 and TRBJ1-2; no firm D call. The CDR3 is 15 amino acids. Germline-derived CDR1 and CDR2 are SEHNR and FQNEAQ (reference sequence). The germline V and J ends were trimmed by 8 bases and 8 bases, with 24 bases remaining between them.

The V gene is TRBV28, the J gene TRBJ1-2; D possibly corresponds to TRBD1 (5 bases). V lost 1 base and J lost 8, with 17 bases in between. Per germline, CDR1 MDHEN and CDR2 SYDVKM. The CDR3 totals 15 residues. CDR3 amino acids: CASSLSSGWSLGYTF. The CDR3 DNA reads TGTGCCAGCAGTTTATCGTCAGGGTGGTCACTCGGCTACACCTTC.

This chain connects TRBV18 to TRBJ2-1; TRBD2 aligns across 11 bases. The CDR3 runs 21 residues. Germline V gene data show CDR1 as KGHSH and CDR2 as LQKENI. Germline trimming cut 4 bases from V and 3 bases from J; bases unmatched to any gene: 20. The CDR3 region is CASSRLGRTSGPPLNYNEQFF. The CDR3 nucleotides read TGTGCCAGCTCACGCCTCGGCCGGACTAGCGGGCCCCCCCTTAACTACAATGAGCAGTTCTTC.

The genes are TRBV7-2 and TRBJ1-3, with D possibly TRBD1 on 6 matching bases. V was pared by 5 bases and J by 8 bases, with 13 bases between. Per the germline V gene, CDR1 is SGHTA and CDR2 is FQGNSA. The CDR3 covers 13 residues. CDR3 sequence reads: CASSLGGRDTIYF. The CDR3 DNA reads TGTGCCAGCAGCCTTGGGGGCCGGGACACCATATATTTT.

The V call is TRBV5-4, the J call TRBJ1-2; D not certain. This CDR3 is built from 13 residues. CDR1 and CDR2 from the germline V gene are SGHNT and YYREEE (reference sequence). V was cut by 2 bases and J by 8 bases, with 13 bases left in between. Here the CDR3 DNA reads TGTGCCAGCAGCTTAGGTAGACACCTGGGCTACACCTTC. Amino acids: CASSLGRHLGYTF.